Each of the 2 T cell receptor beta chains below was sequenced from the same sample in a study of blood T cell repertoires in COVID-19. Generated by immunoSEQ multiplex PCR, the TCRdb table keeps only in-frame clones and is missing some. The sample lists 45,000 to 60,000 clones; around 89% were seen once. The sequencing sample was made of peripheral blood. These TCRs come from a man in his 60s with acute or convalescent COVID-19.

CDR3 sequence reads: CASSYSGLAFF. DNA for the CDR3: TGTGCCAGCAGTTACTCCGGGTTGGCTTTCTTT. This chain uses TRBV6-5 with TRBJ1-1; no clear D gene. Germline V gene sequence: CDR1 MNHEY, CDR2 SVGAGI. Trimming removed 0 bases from V and 11 bases from J, with 7 bases in between. This CDR3 has 11 amino acids.

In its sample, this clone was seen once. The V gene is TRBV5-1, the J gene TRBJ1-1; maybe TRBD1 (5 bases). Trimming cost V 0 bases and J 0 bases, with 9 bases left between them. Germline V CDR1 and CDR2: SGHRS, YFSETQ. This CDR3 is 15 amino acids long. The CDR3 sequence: CASSLDGGLNTEAFF. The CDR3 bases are TGCGCCAGCAGCTTGGATGGGGGGTTGAACACTGAAGCTTTCTTT. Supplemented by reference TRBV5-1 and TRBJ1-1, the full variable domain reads KAGVTQTPRYLIKTRGQQVTLSCSPISGHRSVSWYQQTPGQGLQFLFEYFSETQRNKGNFPGRFSGRQFSNSRSEMNVSTLELGDSALYLCASSLDGGLNTEAFFGQGTRLTVV.